This record covers a single T cell receptor (beta chain). The CDR3 runs 17 residues. Germline CDR1 and CDR2: GTSNPN and SVGIG (reference sequence). The J segment lost 4 bases and the V segment lost 3 bases, leaving 9 bases of the junction unmatched. Original processing notes: The authors estimated nucleated cell counts from reference gene primer amplification. Produced via immunoSEQ multiplex PCR; TCRdb's table is partial and in-frame only. The DNA was the basis for D and trimming; V, J and clone size are from that table. This sample has roughly 300,000 clones, with roughly 84% found just once. This entry comes from a study of blood T cell repertoires in COVID-19. Study-level information: The cDNA or gDNA used as material had been derived from T cells, B-cell-depleted T cells, or PBMCs.

The chain couples TRBV30 to TRBJ1-6; 10 bases map to TRBD1. This TCR came from a woman between 25 and 40 years old who had recovered from COVID-19. Sequencing input: PBMCs or T cells enriched from blood (not recorded which). CDR3 coding DNA: TGTGCCTGGAGCCTCCGGACAGGGGGGACATATAATTCACCCCTCCACTTT. Translated: CAWSLRTGGTYNSPLHF.